The subject of this entry is one T cell receptor (beta chain). Its cognate antigen is unknown. The data were produced by immunoSEQ multiplex PCR, yet TCRdb's version contains in-frame clones alone and is incomplete. The sample contains roughly 130,000 clones, roughly 75% of which appear only once. The sample is drawn from a study of a mutant IDH1 vaccine in newly diagnosed glioma. As for the study in general: Patients had eight vaccinations, in weeks 1, 3, 5, 7, 11, 15, 19 and 23. Whole-study results and caveats: Pseudoprogression seemed unlinked to shifts in top peripheral T cell clonotypes. Most patients, 90% to 95%, showed vaccine-induced immune responses.

V gave up 4 bases and J gave up 1 base, with 8 bases separating them. The germline V gene encodes CDR1 MDHEN and CDR2 SYDVKM. The CDR3 is 14 amino acids. Specified time point: week 11, during vaccination. Vaccinated patients received 300 ug of mutant IDH1 20-mer peptide per dose, with topical imiquimod. In every donor, the tumor was a new WHO grade 3 or 4 IDH1-mutant, ATRX-lost astrocytoma. V usage is TRBV28 and J usage is TRBJ2-1; D gene uncertain. The input for sequencing was PBMCs, taken from a glioma patient whose treatment included an IDH1 peptide vaccine. This receptor was taken from a man in his forties or fifties with glioma. In DNA, the CDR3 is TGTGCCAGCAGTTCCCGACAATCCTACAATGAGCAGTTCTTC. Translation gives CASSSRQSYNEQFF.